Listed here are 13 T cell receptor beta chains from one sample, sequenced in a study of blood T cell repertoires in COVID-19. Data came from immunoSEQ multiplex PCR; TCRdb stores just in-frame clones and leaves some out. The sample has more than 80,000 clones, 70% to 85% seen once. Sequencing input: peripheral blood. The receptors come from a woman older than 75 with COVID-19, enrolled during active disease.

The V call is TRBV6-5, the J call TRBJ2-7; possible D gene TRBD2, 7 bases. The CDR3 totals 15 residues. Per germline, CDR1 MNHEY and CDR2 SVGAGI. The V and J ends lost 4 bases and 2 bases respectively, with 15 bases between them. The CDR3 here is CASSSSRGGTYEQYF. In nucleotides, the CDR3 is TGTGCCAGCAGTTCATCCAGGGGAGGGACCTACGAGCAGTACTTC.

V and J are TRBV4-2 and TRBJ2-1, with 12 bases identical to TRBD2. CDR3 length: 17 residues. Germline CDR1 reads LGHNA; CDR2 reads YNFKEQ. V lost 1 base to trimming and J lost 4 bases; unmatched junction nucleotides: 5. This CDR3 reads CASSQGLTSGGYNEQFF. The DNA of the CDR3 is TGTGCCAGCAGCCAAGGATTGACTAGCGGGGGATACAATGAGCAGTTCTTC.

CDR3 nucleotide sequence: TGCGCCAGCAGCTCCCAAGGGCAGGGGTTTGAAAAACTGTTTTTT. The encoded protein is CASSSQGQGFEKLFF. The genes are TRBV5-1 and TRBJ1-4, with a possible D match to TRBD1 (6 bases). CDR3 size: 15 residues. Looked up from germline, CDR1 is SGHRS and CDR2 is YFSETQ. V lost 3 bases and J 7 bases, leaving 16 bases between the germline ends. Combining the CDR3 with reference TRBV5-1 and TRBJ1-4 gives the whole variable domain KAGVTQTPRYLIKTRGQQVTLSCSPISGHRSVSWYQQTPGQGLQFLFEYFSETQRNKGNFPGRFSGRQFSNSRSEMNVSTLELGDSALYLCASSSQGQGFEKLFFGSGTQLSVL.

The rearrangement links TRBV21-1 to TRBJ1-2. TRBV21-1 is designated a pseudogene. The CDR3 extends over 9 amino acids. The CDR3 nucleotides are TGTGCTGAATGCGGATTCTACACCTTC. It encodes CAECGFYTF.

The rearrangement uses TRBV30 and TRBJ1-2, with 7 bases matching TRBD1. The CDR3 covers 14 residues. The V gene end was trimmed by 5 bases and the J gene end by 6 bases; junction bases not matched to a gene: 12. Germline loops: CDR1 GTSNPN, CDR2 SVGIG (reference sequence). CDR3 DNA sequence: TGTGCCTGGGCAAGGCAGGGGGTGATGAATGGCTACACCTTC. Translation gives CAWARQGVMNGYTF.

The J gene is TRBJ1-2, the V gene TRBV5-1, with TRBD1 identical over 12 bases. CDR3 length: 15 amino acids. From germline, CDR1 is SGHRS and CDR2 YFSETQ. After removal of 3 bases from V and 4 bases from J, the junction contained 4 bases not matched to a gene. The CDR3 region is CASSSGQGASYGYTF. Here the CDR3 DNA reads TGCGCCAGCAGCTCGGGACAGGGGGCCAGCTATGGCTACACCTTC.

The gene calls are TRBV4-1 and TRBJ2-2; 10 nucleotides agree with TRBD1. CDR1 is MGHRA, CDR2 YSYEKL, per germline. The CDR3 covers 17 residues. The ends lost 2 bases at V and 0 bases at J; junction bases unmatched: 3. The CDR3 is CASSQRGQGPNTGELFF. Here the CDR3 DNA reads TGCGCCAGCAGCCAAAGGGGACAGGGGCCGAACACCGGGGAGCTGTTTTTT.

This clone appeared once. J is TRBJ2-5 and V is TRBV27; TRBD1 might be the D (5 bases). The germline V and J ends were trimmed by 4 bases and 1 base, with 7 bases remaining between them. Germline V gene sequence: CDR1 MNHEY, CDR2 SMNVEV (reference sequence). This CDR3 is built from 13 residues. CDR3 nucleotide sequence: TGTGCCAGCAGTTCGACAGTCCAAGAGACCCAGTACTTC. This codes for CASSSTVQETQYF.

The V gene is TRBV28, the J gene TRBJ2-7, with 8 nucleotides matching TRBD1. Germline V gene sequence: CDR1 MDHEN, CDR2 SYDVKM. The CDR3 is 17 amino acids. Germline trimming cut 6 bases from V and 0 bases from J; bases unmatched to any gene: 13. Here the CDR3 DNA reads TGTGCCAGCAGCGTTCCGACAGGGGCCCCGAGCTCCTACGAGCAGTACTTC. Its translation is CASSVPTGAPSSYEQYF.

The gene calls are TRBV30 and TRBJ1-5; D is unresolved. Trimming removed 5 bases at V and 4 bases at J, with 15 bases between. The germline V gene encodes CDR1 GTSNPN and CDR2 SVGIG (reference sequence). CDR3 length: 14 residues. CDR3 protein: CAWRTSGRNQPQHF. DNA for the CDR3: TGTGCCTGGCGGACTTCCGGGAGAAATCAGCCCCAGCATTTT.

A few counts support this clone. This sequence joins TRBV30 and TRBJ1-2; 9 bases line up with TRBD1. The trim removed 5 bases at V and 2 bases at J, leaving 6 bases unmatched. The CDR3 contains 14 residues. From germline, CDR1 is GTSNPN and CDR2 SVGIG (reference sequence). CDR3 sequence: CAWVHRGLNYGYTF. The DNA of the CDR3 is TGTGCCTGGGTACACAGGGGGCTGAACTATGGCTACACCTTC.

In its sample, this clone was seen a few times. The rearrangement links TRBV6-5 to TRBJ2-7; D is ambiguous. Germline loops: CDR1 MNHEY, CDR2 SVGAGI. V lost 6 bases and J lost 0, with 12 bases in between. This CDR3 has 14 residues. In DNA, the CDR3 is TGTGCCAGCAGGGTGGCAGGTCACTCCTACGAGCAGTACTTC. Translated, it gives CASRVAGHSYEQYF.

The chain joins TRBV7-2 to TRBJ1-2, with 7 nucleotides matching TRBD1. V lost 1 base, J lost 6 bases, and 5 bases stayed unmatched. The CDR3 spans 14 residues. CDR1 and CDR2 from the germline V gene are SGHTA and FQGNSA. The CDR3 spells CASSLVWQGDGYTF. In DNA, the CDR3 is TGTGCCAGCAGCTTAGTATGGCAGGGGGATGGCTACACCTTC.